The 12 T cell receptor beta chains presented below share a single source sample, sequenced in a study of shared clonotypes between healthy human individuals. The naive CD8 fraction comprised CD45RO-negative cells positively selected for CCR7 and excluded terminally differentiated effector memory CD45RA+ cells. The table came from immunoSEQ multiplex PCR; TCRdb's copy has only in-frame clones and leaves some out. The data contain about 2 million clones, roughly 95% of them singletons. Sequenced input: naive CD8+ T cells sorted from blood. The source is a man between 18 and 35 years old in good health.

This chain links TRBV13 with TRBJ2-5; 9 nucleotides agree with TRBD2. Unmatched junction bases numbered 12, after V lost 5 bases and J lost 5 bases. The CDR3 covers 16 residues. Germline CDR1 and CDR2: PRHDT and FYEKMQ (reference sequence). This chain's CDR3 is CASSPEAGGPRETQYF. The CDR3 DNA reads TGTGCCAGCAGCCCTGAGGCGGGAGGGCCCCGCGAGACCCAGTACTTC. The full variable domain, its missing parts supplied by reference TRBV13 and TRBJ2-5, is AAGVIQSPRHLIKEKRETATLKCYPIPRHDTVYWYQQGPGQDPQFLISFYEKMQSDKGSIPDRFSAQQFSDYHSELNMSSLELGDSALYFCASSPEAGGPRETQYFGPGTRLLVL.

In regard to this clone: Distinct nucleotide sequences in the sample also encode this CDR3. The chain carries TRBV7-3 and TRBJ2-5; 14 nucleotides line up with TRBD2. The length of the CDR3 is 16 residues. CDR1 is SGHTA and CDR2 is FQGTGA in the germline V gene. After removal of 1 base from V and 4 bases from J, the junction contained 2 bases not matched to a gene. CDR3 protein: CASSLIGTSGGETQYF. The CDR3 coding sequence is TGTGCCAGCAGCTTAATTGGGACTAGCGGGGGAGAGACCCAGTACTTC.

V gene TRBV5-8 combines with J gene TRBJ2-5, with 7 bases identical to TRBD2. CDR1 and CDR2 from the germline V gene are SGHTS and YDEGEE. The CDR3 has 15 residues. Trimming at V came to 7 bases and at J to 2 bases, leaving 11 bases not matched to a gene. CDR3 sequence: CASDLGLDNQETQYF. The CDR3 DNA follows: TGTGCCAGCGACCTTGGACTAGACAATCAAGAGACCCAGTACTTC. Together with reference TRBV5-8 and TRBJ2-5, the CDR3 gives the full variable domain: EAGVTQSPTHLIKTRGQQATLRCSPISGHTSVYWYQQALGLGLQFLLWYDEGEERNRGNFPPRFSGRQFPNYSSELNVNALELEDSALYLCASDLGLDNQETQYFGPGTRLLVL.

This CDR3 reads CASNGRLNTEAFF. CDR3 coding DNA: TGTGCCAGCAACGGCAGGTTGAACACTGAAGCTTTCTTT. The chain recombines TRBV28 with TRBJ1-1, with no clear D. Trimming removed 7 bases from V and 0 bases from J, with 9 bases in between. Looked up from germline, CDR1 is MDHEN and CDR2 is SYDVKM. This CDR3 has 13 residues.

This clone was recorded a few times. At one of its ends the junction is not consistent with the germline gene, which may arise from a read error. V is TRBV20-1 and J is TRBJ1-1; no clear D gene. Germline CDR1 and CDR2: DFQATT and SNEGSKA (reference sequence). The length of the CDR3 is 8 residues. The CDR3 bases are TGCAGTGCTAGTTCCACCTTGTTT. It is translated as CSASSTLF.

J is TRBJ2-1 and V is TRBV9; 8 bases line up with TRBD2. The V segment lost 3 bases and the J segment 2 bases; nucleotides outside the gene matches: 7. The CDR3 has 16 amino acids. Per germline, CDR1 SGDLS and CDR2 YYNGEE. CDR3 in amino acids: CASSGLSGEAYNEQFF. In nucleotides, the CDR3 is TGTGCCAGCAGCGGACTTAGCGGGGAAGCCTACAATGAGCAGTTCTTC.

The chain employs TRBV19 and TRBJ1-1; 8 bases line up with TRBD1. With 3 bases clipped from V and 0 bases from J, the junction kept 6 bases outside the gene matches. CDR3 length: 16 residues. Germline-derived CDR1 and CDR2 are LNHDA and SQIVND (reference sequence). The CDR3 region has the DNA TGTGCCAGTAGTATGCCGACAGGGGCCCTGAACACTGAAGCTTTCTTT. Translating gives CASSMPTGALNTEAFF.

The chain recombines TRBV4-3 with TRBJ1-2; D is perhaps TRBD1 (6 bases). The CDR3 extends over 17 amino acids. Trimming removed 0 bases from V and 6 bases from J, with 20 bases in between. Germline V gives CDR1 LGHNA, CDR2 YSLEER. The CDR3 bases are TGCGCCAGCAGCCAAGATCCCCAGGGGATCGACCTTGATGGCTACACCTTC. It is translated as CASSQDPQGIDLDGYTF.

The chain has TRBV7-9 and TRBJ1-3; 7 positions match TRBD1. The CDR3 covers 16 residues. The germline V gene has CDR1 SEHNR and CDR2 FQNEAQ (reference sequence). The junction had 7 bases not matched to a gene; V was cut back by 5 bases and J by 0 bases. The CDR3 sequence is CASSHAGQNSGNTIYF. Written as DNA, the CDR3 is TGTGCCAGCAGCCACGCGGGACAGAACTCTGGAAACACCATATATTTT. The full variable domain, with the rest looked up from reference TRBV7-9 and TRBJ1-3, is DTGVSQNPRHKITKRGQNVTFRCDPISEHNRLYWYRQTLGQGPEFLTYFQNEAQLEKSRLLSDRFSAERPKGSFSTLEIQRTEQGDSAMYLCASSHAGQNSGNTIYFGEGSWLTVV.

This clone was recorded once. The chain links TRBV7-8 to TRBJ2-7; TRBD1 matches at 12 bases. The germline V gene has CDR1 SGHVS and CDR2 FQNEAQ. V gave up 2 bases and J gave up 5 bases; unmatched junction bases: 7. CDR3 length equals 16 residues. The CDR3 here is CASSLPGQGARNEQYF. The CDR3 DNA reads TGTGCCAGCAGCTTACCGGGACAGGGGGCTCGGAACGAGCAGTACTTC.

V and J are TRBV30 and TRBJ2-7; perhaps TRBD1 as D (5 bases). Trimming removed 6 bases from V and 2 bases from J, with 14 bases in between. This CDR3 has 13 residues. The germline gives CDR1 GTSNPN, CDR2 SVGIG (reference sequence). The chain's CDR3 is CACSVGAAYEQYF. In DNA, the CDR3 is TGTGCCTGTTCTGTTGGGGCCGCCTACGAGCAGTACTTC.

This chain links TRBV2 with TRBJ2-3; no definite D call. Trimming removed 6 bases at V and 2 bases at J, with 15 bases between. Germline V CDR1 and CDR2: SNHLY, FYNNEI. The CDR3 has 15 amino acids. The CDR3 sequence: CASRKGLSNTDTQYF. The CDR3 nucleotides read TGTGCCAGCAGAAAAGGTTTATCTAACACAGATACGCAGTATTTT.